What follows are 5 T cell receptor beta chains derived from one specimen sequenced in a study of shared clonotypes between healthy human individuals. Only in-frame clones appear in the TCRdb table, and some are missing; sequencing was by immunoSEQ multiplex PCR. The sample has millions of clones; more than 80% are singletons. The sequenced material came from naive CD4+ T cells from PBMCs. Subset in this sample: CD45RA+ positively selected. These receptors came from a man younger than 35 in good health. Some clones in this sample may be carry-over from other donors' samples.

Only one count was recorded for this clone. The V gene is TRBV5-1, the J gene TRBJ1-2, with 9 nucleotides matching TRBD1. Unmatched junction bases numbered 4, after V lost 2 bases and J lost 5 bases. Germline loops: CDR1 SGHRS, CDR2 YFSETQ. The CDR3 extends over 14 amino acids. The CDR3 loop is CASSLKGQGYGYTF. The CDR3, as DNA: TGCGCCAGCAGCTTAAAGGGACAGGGATATGGCTACACCTTC.

CDR3 sequence (DNA): TGTGCCAGCAGCTCAGGGATCGGAGACTACACCTTC. It is translated as CASSSGIGDYTF. V is TRBV7-9 and J is TRBJ1-2; weak D call: TRBD1 (5 bases). The CDR3 contains 12 residues. Trimming took 4 bases from V and 10 from J, leaving 13 bases between them. The germline V gene encodes CDR1 SEHNR and CDR2 FQNEAQ (reference sequence).

The CDR3 is CASSAGTGGNQPQHF. As DNA, the CDR3 is TGTGCCAGCTCAGCCGGGACAGGGGGCAATCAGCCCCAGCATTTT. The chain joins TRBV18 to TRBJ1-5; 10 nucleotides match TRBD1. Per the germline V gene, CDR1 is KGHSH and CDR2 is LQKENI. The trim removed 5 bases at V and 2 bases at J, leaving 3 bases unmatched. This CDR3 has 15 amino acids.

The CDR3 DNA reads TGTGCCAGCAGTTTTTGGCAAGAGACCCAGTACTTC. As protein: CASSFWQETQYF. The chain couples TRBV28 to TRBJ2-5; D is unclear. The length of the CDR3 is 12 residues. Trimming cost V 3 bases and J 2 bases, with 4 bases left between them. Per the germline V gene, CDR1 is MDHEN and CDR2 is SYDVKM.

This chain connects TRBV28 to TRBJ1-5; D unresolved. The CDR3 extends over 12 amino acids. Trimming removed 1 base at V and 6 bases at J, with 4 bases between. CDR1 and CDR2 (germline): MDHEN, SYDVKM. The CDR3 DNA sequence: TGTGCCAGCAGTTTATCCACTCAGCCCCAGCATTTT. It codes for CASSLSTQPQHF.